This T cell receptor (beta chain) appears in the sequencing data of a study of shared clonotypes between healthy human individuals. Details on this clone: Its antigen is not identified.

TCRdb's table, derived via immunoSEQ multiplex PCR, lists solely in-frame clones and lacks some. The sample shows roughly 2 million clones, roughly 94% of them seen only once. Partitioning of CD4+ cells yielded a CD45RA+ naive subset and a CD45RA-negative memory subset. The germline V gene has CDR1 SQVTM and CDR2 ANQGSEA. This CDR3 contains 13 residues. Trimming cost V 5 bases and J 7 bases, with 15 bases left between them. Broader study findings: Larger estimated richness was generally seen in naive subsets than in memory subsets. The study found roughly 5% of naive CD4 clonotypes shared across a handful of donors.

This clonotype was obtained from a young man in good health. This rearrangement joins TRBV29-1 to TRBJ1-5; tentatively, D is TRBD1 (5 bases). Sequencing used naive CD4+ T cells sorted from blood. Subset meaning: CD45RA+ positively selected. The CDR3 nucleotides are TGCAGCGTTAATCAGGGACTAGGACAGCCCCAGCATTTT. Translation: CSVNQGLGQPQHF.